This T cell receptor beta chain derives from a study of long-term antiretroviral therapy in people with HIV. General observations from the study: Controls exceeded HIV repertoires in CDR3 length range. Blood collection from the mid-2000s to the late 2010s possibly occurred under older ART regimens.

With 2 bases removed from V and 5 bases from J, the gap between germline ends came to 10 bases. Per the germline V gene, CDR1 is MNHNY and CDR2 is SVGAGI (reference sequence). The CDR3 consists of 13 residues. This clone was recorded only once. Its target is unknown. Runs used v3.0 of the immunoSEQ assay and were done at survey level. Generated by immunoSEQ multiplex PCR, the TCRdb table keeps only in-frame clones and is missing some. The sample includes more than 15,000 clones, around 78% seen only once; the top ten take 7% to 8.5%. J is TRBJ2-7 and V is TRBV6-6; TRBD1 might be the D (7 bases). This clonotype originated in a woman in her thirties or forties with HIV. This specimen consisted of unsorted PBMCs, obtained at the start of antiretroviral therapy, before treatment. CDR3 DNA: TGTGCCAGCAGTTACGACAGGGAGGACGAGCAGTACTTC. Protein sequence: CASSYDREDEQYF.